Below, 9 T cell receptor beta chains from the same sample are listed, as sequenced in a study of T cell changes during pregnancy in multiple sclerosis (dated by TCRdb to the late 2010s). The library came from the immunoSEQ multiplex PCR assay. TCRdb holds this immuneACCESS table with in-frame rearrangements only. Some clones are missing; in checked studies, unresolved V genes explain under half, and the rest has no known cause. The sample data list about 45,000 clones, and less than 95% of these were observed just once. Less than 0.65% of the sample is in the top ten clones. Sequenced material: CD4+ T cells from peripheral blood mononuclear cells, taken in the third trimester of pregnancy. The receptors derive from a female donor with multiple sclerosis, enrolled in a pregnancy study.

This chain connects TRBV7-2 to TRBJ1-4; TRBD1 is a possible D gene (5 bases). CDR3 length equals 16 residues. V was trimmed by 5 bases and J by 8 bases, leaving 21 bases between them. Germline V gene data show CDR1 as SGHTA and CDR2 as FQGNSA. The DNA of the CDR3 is TGTGCCAGCAGCCCCCCTCTGTCTCAGAAGGGGGAAAAACTGTTTTTT. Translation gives CASSPPLSQKGEKLFF.

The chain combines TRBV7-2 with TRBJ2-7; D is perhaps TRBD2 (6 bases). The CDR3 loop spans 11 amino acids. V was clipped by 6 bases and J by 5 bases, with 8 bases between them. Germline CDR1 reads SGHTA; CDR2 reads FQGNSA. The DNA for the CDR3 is TGTGCCAGCAGTAGCGGAGACGAGCAGTACTTC. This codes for CASSSGDEQYF.

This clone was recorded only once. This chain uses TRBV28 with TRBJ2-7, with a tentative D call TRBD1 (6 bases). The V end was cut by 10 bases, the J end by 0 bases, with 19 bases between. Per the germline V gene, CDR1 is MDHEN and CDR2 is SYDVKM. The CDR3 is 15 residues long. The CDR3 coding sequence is TGTGCCACCCAGACGATCGGCAGGGGCTCCTACGAGCAGTACTTC. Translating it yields CATQTIGRGSYEQYF.

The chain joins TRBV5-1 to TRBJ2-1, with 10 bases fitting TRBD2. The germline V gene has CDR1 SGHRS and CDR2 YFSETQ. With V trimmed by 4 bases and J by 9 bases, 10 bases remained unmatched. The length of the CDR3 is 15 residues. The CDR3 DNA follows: TGCGCCAGCAGCCCTCTAGCGGGAGCCTCGGGTGAGCAGTTCTTC. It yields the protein CASSPLAGASGEQFF.

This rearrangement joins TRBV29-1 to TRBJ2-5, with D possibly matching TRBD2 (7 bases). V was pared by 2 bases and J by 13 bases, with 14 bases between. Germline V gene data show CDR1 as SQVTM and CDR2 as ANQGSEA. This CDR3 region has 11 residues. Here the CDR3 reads CSVERGGGRYF. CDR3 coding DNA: TGCAGCGTTGAAAGGGGGGGAGGTCGGTACTTC. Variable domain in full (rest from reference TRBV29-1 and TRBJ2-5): SAVISQKPSRDICQRGTSLTIQCQVDSQVTMMFWYRQQPGQSLTLIATANQGSEATYESGFVIDKFPISRPNLTFSTLTVSNMSPEDSSIYLCSVERGGGRYFGPGTRLLVL.

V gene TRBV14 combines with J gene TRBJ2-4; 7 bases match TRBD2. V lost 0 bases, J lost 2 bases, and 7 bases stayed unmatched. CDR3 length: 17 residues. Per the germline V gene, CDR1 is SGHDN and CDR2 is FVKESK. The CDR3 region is CASSQDTMSGTKNIQYF. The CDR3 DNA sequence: TGTGCCAGCAGCCAAGATACAATGAGCGGGACCAAAAACATTCAGTACTTC.

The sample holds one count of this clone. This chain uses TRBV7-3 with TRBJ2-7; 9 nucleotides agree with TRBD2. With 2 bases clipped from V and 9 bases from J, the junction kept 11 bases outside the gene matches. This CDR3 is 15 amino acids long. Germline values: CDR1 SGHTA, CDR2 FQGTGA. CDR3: CASSLAGDSGSVQYF. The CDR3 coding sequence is TGTGCCAGCAGCTTAGCGGGTGATAGCGGGAGTGTGCAGTACTTC.

CDR3 in amino acids: CASSFKRLANTGELFF. CDR3 bases: TGCGCCAGCAGCTTTAAGCGGCTCGCGAACACCGGGGAGCTGTTTTTT. V usage is TRBV5-1 and J usage is TRBJ2-2, with D tentatively TRBD2 (5 bases). V lost 2 bases, J lost 0 bases, and 11 bases lay in between. The germline CDR1 and CDR2 sequences are SGHRS and YFSETQ. The CDR3 has 16 residues.

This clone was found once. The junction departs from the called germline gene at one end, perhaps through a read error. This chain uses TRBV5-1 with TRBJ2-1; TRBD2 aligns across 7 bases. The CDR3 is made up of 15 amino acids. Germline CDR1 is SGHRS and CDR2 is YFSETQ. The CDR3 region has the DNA TGCGCCAACAGCCCTAGCGGTAACTCCTACAATGAGCAGTTCTTC. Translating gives CANSPSGNSYNEQFF.